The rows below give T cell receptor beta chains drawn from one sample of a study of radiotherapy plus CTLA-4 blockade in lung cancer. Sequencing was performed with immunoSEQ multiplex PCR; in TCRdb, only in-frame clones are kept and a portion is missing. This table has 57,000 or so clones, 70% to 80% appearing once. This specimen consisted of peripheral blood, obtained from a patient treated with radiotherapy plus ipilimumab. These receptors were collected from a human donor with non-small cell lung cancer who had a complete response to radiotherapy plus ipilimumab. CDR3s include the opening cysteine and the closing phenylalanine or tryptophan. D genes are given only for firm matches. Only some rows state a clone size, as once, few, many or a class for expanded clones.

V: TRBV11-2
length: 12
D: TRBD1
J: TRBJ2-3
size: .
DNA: TGTGCCAGCAGCAAACAGGGGGATACGCAGTATTTT
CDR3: CASSKQGDTQYF

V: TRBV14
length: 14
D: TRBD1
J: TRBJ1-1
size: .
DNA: TGTGCCAGCAGCGCAGGACAGGGTTGGACTGAAGCTTTCTTT
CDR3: CASSAGQGWTEAFF

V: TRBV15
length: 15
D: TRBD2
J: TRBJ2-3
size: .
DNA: TGTGCCACCAGCAGAGTAGCGGGGCGCACAGATACGCAGTATTTT
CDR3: CATSRVAGRTDTQYF

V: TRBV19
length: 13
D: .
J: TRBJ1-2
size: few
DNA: TGTGCCAGTAGTATTGGAGGGCTCTATGGCTACACCTTC
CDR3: CASSIGGLYGYTF

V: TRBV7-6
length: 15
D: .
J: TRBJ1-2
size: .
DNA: TGTGCCAGCAGCCTTTCCTTCGGACAGTCGGCTGGCTACACCTTC
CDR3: CASSLSFGQSAGYTF

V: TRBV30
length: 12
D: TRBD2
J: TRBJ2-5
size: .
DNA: TGTGCCTGGACGGGGGGACAAGAGACCCAGTACTTC
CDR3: CAWTGGQETQYF

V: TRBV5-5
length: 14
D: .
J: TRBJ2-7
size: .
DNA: TGTGCCAGCAGCTTGAACAGGCGCTCCCTCGAGCAGTACTTC
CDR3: CASSLNRRSLEQYF

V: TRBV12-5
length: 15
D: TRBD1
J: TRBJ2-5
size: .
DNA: TGTGCTAGTGGTTTCTCGGGACAGGGCCAAGAGACCCAGTACTTC
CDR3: CASGFSGQGQETQYF

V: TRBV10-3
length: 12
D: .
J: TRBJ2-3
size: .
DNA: TGTGCCATCAGTACGGACCGGGATACGCAGTATTTT
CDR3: CAISTDRDTQYF

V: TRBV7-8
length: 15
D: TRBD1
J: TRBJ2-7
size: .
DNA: TGTGCCAGCAGCCCGGGACAGCCCTCTAGGTACGAGCAGTACTTC
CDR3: CASSPGQPSRYEQYF

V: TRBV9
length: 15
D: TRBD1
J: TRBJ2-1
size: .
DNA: TGTGCCAGCAGCGGACAGGGTAGGTCTTACAATGAGCAGTTCTTC
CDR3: CASSGQGRSYNEQFF

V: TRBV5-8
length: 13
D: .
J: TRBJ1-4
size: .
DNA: TGTGCCATAGGACGGAACCGTAATGAAAAACTGTTTTTT
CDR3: CAIGRNRNEKLFF

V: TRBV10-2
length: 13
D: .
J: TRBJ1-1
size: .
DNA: TGCGCCAGCAGTGAGGGCAGTGACACTGAAGCTTTCTTT
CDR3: CASSEGSDTEAFF

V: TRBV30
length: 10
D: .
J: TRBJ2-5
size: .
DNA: TGTGCCTGGGGTCACAGAACCCAGTACTTC
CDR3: CAWGHRTQYF

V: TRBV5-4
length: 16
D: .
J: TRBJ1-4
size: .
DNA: TGTGCCAGCAGCTTGAATGGCGGGGGGTTTGGTGAAAAACTGTTTTTT
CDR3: CASSLNGGGFGEKLFF

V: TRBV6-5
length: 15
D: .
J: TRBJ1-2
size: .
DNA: TGTGCCAGCAGACCGTCGTGGAGGGGTTGGCATGGCTACACCTTC
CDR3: CASRPSWRGWHGYTF

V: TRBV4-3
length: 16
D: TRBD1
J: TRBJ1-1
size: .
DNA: TGCGCCAGCAGCCAAGGTACAGGGGCCCTGAACACTGAAGCTTTCTTT
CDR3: CASSQGTGALNTEAFF